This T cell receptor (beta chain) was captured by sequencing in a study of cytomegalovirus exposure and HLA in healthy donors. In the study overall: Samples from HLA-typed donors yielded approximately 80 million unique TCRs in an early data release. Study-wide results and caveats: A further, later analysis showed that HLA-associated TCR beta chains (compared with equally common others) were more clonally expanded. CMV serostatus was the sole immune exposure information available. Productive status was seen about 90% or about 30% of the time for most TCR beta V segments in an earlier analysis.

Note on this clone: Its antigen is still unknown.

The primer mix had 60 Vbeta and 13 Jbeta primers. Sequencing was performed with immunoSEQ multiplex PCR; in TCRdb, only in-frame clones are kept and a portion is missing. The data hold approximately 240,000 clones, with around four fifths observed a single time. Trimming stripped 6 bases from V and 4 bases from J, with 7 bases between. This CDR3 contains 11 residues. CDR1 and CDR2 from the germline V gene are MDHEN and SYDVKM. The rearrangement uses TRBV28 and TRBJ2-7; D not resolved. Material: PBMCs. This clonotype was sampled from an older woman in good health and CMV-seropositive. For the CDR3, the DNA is TGTGCCAGCAGCCTTTATTACGAGCAGTACTTC. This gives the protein CASSLYYEQYF.